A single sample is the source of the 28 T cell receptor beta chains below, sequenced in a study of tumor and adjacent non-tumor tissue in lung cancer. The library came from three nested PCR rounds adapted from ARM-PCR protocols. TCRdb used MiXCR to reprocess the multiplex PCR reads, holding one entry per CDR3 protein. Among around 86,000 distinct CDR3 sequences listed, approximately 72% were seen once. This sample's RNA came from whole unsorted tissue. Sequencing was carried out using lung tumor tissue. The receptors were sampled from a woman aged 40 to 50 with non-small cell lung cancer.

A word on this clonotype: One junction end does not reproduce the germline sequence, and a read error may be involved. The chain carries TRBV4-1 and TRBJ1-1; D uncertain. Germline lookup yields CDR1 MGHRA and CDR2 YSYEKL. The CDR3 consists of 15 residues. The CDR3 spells CASSQGIGLDTEAFF. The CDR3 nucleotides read TGCGCAAGCAGTCAAGGGATCGGGTTAGACACTGAAGCTTTCTTT.

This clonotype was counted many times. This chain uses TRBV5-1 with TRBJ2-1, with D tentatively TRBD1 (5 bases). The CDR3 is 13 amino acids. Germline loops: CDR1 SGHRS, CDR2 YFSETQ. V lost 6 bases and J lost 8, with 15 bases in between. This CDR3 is CASNDIQGYEQFF. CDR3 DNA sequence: TGCGCCAGCAATGATATCCAGGGCTATGAGCAGTTCTTC.

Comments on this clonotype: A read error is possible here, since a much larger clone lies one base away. CDR3 in amino acids: CTSSRTSGGNTGELFF. For the CDR3, the DNA is TGTACCAGCAGTAGGACTAGCGGGGGGAACACCGGGGAGCTGTTTTTT. This chain links TRBV12-3 or TRBV12-4 with TRBJ2-2; 13 nucleotides align to TRBD2. The CDR3 consists of 16 residues.

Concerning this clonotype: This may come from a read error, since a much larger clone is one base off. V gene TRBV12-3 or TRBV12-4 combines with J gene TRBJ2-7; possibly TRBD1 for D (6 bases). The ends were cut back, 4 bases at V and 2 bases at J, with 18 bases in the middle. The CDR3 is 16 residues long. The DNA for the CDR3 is TGTGCCAGCAGTTCACCCGTTGGGACAAGTCCCTACGAGCAGTACTTC. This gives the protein CASSSPVGTSPYEQYF.

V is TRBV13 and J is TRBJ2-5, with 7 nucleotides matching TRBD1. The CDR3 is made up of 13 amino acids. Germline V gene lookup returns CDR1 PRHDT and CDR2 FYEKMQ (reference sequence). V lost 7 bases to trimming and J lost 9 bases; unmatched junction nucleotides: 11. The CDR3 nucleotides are TGTGCCAGCAACTCGACTCGGCAGGGGGCCCAGTACTTC. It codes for CASNSTRQGAQYF.

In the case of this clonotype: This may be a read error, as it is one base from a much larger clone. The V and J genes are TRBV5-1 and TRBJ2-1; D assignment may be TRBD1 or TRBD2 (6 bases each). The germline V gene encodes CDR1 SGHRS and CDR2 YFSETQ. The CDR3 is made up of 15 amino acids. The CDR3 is CASSPTSRGTYKQFF. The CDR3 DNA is TGCGCCAGCAGCCCTACTAGCAGGGGAACTTACAAGCAGTTTTTC.

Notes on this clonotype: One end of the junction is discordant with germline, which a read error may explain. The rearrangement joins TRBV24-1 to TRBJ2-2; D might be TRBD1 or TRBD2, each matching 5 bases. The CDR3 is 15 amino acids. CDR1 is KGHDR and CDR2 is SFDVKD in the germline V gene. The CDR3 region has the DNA TGTGCCACCGGTGATTTGCAGGGAAACACCGGGGAGCCGTTTTTT. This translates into CATGDLQGNTGEPFF.

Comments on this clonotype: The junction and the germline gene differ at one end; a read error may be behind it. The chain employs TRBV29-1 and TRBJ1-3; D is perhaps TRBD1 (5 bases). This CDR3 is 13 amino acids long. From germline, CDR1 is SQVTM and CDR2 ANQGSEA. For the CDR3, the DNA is TGCAGCGCCTTGGGGCAGGCAAAAAACACCACATATTTT. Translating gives CSALGQAKNTTYF.

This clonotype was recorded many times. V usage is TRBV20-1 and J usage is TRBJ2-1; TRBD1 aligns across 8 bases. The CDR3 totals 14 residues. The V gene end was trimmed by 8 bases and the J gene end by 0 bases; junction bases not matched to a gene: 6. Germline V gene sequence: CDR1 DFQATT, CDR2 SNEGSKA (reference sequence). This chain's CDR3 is CSSDRGGSYNEQFF. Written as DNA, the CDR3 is TGCAGTTCCGACAGGGGCGGCTCCTACAATGAGCAGTTCTTC.

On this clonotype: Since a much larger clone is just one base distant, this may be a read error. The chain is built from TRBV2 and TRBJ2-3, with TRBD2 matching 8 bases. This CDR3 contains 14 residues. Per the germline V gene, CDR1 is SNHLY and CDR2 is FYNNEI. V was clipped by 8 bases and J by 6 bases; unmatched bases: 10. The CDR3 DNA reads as TGTGCCAGCGTCGTTAGCGGGGAATCCGATACGCAGTATTTT. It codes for CASVVSGESDTQYF.

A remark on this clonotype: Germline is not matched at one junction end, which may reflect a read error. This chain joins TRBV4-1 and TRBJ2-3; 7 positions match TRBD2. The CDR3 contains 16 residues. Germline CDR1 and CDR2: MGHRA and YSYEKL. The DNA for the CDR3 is TGCACCAACAGCCTTTTAACTAGCGCGGGCACAAATACGCAGTATTTT. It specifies CTNSLLTSAGTNTQYF.

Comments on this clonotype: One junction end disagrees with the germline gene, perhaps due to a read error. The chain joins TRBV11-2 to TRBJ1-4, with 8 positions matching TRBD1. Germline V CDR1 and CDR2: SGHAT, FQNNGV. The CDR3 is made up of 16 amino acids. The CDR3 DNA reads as TGTGCCAGCAGCCTAGCCCCTACAGGGGGAAGTGAAAGACTGTTTTTT. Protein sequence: CASSLAPTGGSERLFF.

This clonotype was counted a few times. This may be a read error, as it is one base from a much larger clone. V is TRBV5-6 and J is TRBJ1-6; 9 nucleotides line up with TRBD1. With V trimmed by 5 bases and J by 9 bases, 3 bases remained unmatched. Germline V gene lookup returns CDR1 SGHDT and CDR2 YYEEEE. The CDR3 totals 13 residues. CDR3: CASSLTGGSPLHF. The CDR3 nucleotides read TGTGCCAGCAGTCTGACAGGGGGTTCACCCCTCCACTTT.

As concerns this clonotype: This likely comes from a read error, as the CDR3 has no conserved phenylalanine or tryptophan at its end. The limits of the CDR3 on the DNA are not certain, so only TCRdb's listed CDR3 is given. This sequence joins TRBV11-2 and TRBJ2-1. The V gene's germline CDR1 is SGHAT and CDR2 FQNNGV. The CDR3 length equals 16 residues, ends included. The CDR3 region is CASSQTDRSSYIERFL.

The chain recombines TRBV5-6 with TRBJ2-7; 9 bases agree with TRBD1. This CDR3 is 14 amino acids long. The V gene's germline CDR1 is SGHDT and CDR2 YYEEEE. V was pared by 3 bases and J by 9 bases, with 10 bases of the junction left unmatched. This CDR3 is CASSSGQGGSWQYF. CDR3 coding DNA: TGTGCCAGCAGCTCGGGACAGGGAGGTAGTTGGCAGTACTTC.

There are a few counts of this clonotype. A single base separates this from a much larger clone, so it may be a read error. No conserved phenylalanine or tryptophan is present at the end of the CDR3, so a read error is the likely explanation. CDR3 sequence reads: CSVDRGRSNTEAFS. In DNA, the CDR3 is TGCAGCGTTGACCGAGGACGGTCCAACACTGAAGCTTTCTCT. The chain recombines TRBV29-1 with TRBJ1-1; no definite D call. The length of the CDR3 is 14 residues. Germline V CDR1 and CDR2: SQVTM, ANQGSEA. V lost 3 bases and J 2 bases, leaving 13 bases between the germline ends.

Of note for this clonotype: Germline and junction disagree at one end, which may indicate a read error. The CDR3 bases are TGCGCCAACAGCTTGGCCGTTAGGAATAGGAACACTGAAGCTTTCTTT. Amino acid sequence: CANSLAVRNRNTEAFF. The chain joins TRBV5-1 to TRBJ1-1; D remains ambiguous. There are 16 residues in the CDR3. Per the germline V gene, CDR1 is SGHRS and CDR2 is YFSETQ.

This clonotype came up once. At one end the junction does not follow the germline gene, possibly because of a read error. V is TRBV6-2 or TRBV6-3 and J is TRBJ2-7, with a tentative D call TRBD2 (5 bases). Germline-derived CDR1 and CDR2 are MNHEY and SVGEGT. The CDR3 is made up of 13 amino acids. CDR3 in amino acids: CTSSYSQDYEQNF. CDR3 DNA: TGTACCAGCAGTTATAGCCAAGACTACGAGCAGAACTTC.

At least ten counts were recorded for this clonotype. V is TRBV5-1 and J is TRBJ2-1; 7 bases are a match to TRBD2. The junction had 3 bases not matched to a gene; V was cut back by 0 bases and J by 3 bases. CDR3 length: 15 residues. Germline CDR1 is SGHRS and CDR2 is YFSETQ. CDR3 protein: CASSLGEGRYNEQFF. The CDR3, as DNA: TGCGCCAGCAGCTTGGGGGAGGGCCGCTACAATGAGCAGTTCTTC.

The CDR3 here is CASSSEGETQYF. In nucleotides, the CDR3 is TGCGCCAGCAGCTCGGAGGGGGAGACCCAGTACTTC. The rearrangement links TRBV5-1 to TRBJ2-5; weak D call: TRBD2 (6 bases). The CDR3 extends over 12 amino acids. With 3 bases removed from V and 5 bases from J, the gap between germline ends came to 8 bases. The germline V gene encodes CDR1 SGHRS and CDR2 YFSETQ.

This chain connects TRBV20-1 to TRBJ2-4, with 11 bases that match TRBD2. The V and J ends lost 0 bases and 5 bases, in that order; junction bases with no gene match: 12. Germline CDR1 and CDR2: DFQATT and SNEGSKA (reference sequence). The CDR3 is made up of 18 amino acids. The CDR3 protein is CSARDGGSSGRTENIQYF. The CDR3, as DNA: TGCAGTGCTAGAGATGGTGGCTCTAGCGGGAGGACCGAAAACATTCAGTACTTC.

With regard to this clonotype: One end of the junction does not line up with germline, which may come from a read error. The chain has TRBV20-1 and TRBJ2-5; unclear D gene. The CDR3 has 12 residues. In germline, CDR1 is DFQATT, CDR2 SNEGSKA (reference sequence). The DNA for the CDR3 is TGCAGTGCTAGTCCCCCCCAAGAGACCCTGTACTTC. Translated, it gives CSASPPQETLYF.

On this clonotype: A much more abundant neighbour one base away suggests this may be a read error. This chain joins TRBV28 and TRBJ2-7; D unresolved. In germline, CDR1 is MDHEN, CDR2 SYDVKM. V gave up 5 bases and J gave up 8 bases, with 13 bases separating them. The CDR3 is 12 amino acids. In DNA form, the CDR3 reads TGTGCCAGCAGTCCCCCCCGGGCGAAGCAGTACTTC. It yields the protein CASSPPRAKQYF.

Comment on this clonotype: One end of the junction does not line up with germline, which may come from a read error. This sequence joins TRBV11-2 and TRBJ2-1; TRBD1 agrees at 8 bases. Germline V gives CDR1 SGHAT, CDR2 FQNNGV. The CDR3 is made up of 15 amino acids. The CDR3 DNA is TGTGCCAGCAACTTATGCTGGACAGGGTACAATGAGCAGTTCTTC. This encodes CASNLCWTGYNEQFF. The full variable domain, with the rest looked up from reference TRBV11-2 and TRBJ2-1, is EAGVAQSPRYKIIEKRQSVAFWCNPISGHATLYWYQQILGQGPKLLIQFQNNGVVDDSQLPKDRFSAERLKGVDSTLKIQPAKLEDSAVYLCASNLCWTGYNEQFFGPGTRLTVL.

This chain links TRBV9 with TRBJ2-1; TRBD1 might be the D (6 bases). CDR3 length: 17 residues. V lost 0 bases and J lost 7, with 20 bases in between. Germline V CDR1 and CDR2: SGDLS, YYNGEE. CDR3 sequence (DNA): TGTGCCAGCAGCGTAGCTGCTAGGCAGGGGTCAGGGAATGAGCAGTTCTTC. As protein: CASSVAARQGSGNEQFF.

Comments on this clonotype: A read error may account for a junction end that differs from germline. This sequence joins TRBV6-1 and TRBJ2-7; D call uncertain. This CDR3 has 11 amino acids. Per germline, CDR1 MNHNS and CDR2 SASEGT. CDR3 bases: TGTGCTAGCTGCGGCCTCTACGAGCAGTATTTC. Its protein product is CASCGLYEQYF.

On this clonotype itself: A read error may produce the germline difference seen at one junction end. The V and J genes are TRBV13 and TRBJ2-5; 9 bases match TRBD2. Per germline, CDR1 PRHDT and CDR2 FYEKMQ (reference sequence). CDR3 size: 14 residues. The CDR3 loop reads CANSFWTSVKTQYF. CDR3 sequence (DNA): TGTGCCAACAGCTTTTGGACTAGCGTAAAGACCCAGTACTTC. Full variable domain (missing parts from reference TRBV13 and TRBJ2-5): AAGVIQSPRHLIKEKRETATLKCYPIPRHDTVYWYQQGPGQDPQFLISFYEKMQSDKGSIPDRFSAQQFSDYHSELNMSSLELGDSALYFCANSFWTSVKTQYFGPGTRLLVL.

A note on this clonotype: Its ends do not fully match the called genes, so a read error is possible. CDR3 protein: CANSLLRWRTQYF. The CDR3 DNA follows: TGTGCCAACAGCTTGTTAAGATGGAGGACTCAGTACTTC. This chain links TRBV11-2 with TRBJ2-5, with D possibly matching TRBD2 (5 bases). The germline CDR1 and CDR2 sequences are SGHAT and FQNNGV. The CDR3 length is 13 residues.